The text below deals with one TCR beta chain. This clonotype was detected many times. Its antigen remains undetermined. Per-nucleotide qualities are absent, and no much larger clonotype sits a single base away. Ends trimmed: V by 0 bases, J by 11 bases; bases unmatched to a gene: 12. From its cysteine to its phenylalanine, the CDR3 spans 15 amino acids. Of all the DNA, just the CDR3 is kept, 45 bases in frame from base 1. CDR1 and CDR2 are read off the germline V gene (reference sequence) as LGHDT and YNNKEL. Library preparation employed 5' RACE. TCRdb names Illumina HiSeq 2000 as the instrument used. A universal primer binding site was added through template switching, and the final cDNA carried a unique molecular identifier so that TCR cDNA molecules could be counted accurately. First-strand cDNA for TCR alpha and beta chains was synthesized from specific primers in the conserved constant-segment region. To control for contamination, every cDNA library carried two barcodes: a SMART-Mk sample barcode plus Illumina barcodes. Two successive PCR steps introduced TruSeq adapter sequences along with Illumina sample barcodes. Sequencing of the TCR alpha and beta cDNA libraries was done on the Illumina HiSeq platform using custom primers. Per the original workflow: MiGEC processed the raw reads to extract unique molecular identifiers, while MiXCR was used to determine the CDR3 positions. For each individual, recombination models were inferred using an EM algorithm with the repgenHMM and IGoR tools. Shared clonotype analysis was performed with the tcR package in R, normalizing sharing by the product of cloneset sizes. To study raw recombination without the effects of thymic and clonal selection, out-of-frame nonproductive sequences were analyzed. In-frame beta chains were kept once TCRdb had trimmed the public reads at Q25 with fastp and called clones with MiXCR. Every entry covers one CDR3 protein and lists the most common genes and DNA from its rows. TCRdb, not the original authors, processed these V and J calls. Recorded for this sample are approximately 600,000 distinct CDR3 sequences; 7% to 7.5% of them occurred a single time. The leading ten clones occupy approximately 1.5% of the sample.

The data stem from a study of identical twins (dated by TCRdb to the mid-2010s). For the study in its entirety: To test whether fetal clonotypes persist, the study used deep sequencing on TCR alpha and beta repertoires from monozygotic twins, unrelated adults of various ages, and cord blood. To rule out contamination, replicate twin experiments were performed at different times with different library preparation protocols.

Broader findings and caveats from the paper: Because the same donors could not be followed over many years, conclusions were based on cross-sectional statistical analysis. Compared with coincidental sharing between unrelated individuals, out-of-frame TCR alpha sequences shared between twins showed an excess of sequences with low generation probability. Abundant cord blood beta clonotypes carried fewer insertions; young adult naive repertoires showed a weaker similar trend, while memory repertoires showed none. In beta out-of-frame sequences, excess twin sharing was weaker, because having fewer shared sequences lowered the signal-to-noise ratio. Zero-insertion analyses could be partly confounded by invariant T cells such as MAIT and iNKT, although diverse VJ usage argued against such confounding for most clonotypes. In monozygotic twins, recombination models systematically underestimated out-of-frame TCR alpha sharing, but the models matched the sharing seen between unrelated individuals.

Only healthy Caucasian donors were included. Three pairs of female monozygotic twins, all aged about 18 to 29 years, were included in the twin cohort. Peripheral blood mononuclear cells were the source from which RNA for the TCR libraries was isolated. A further study also used this sample, focusing on yellow fever vaccine responses in identical twins. The second study's authors report: The authors reported that the T cell response to vaccination in identical twins appeared partly convergent and partly personalized. In the study, vaccine-responding T cell clones were precisely tracked in identical twins.

The specimen was PBMCs. The receptor was isolated from a woman aged 18-35 years in good health. The rearranged segments are TRBV3-1 and TRBJ2-7, with 8 bases aligning to TRBD2. The CDR3 corresponds to CASSQDVSSGREKYF. The bases are TGTGCCAGCAGCCAAGATGTGTCTAGCGGGCGGGAAAAGTACTTC.